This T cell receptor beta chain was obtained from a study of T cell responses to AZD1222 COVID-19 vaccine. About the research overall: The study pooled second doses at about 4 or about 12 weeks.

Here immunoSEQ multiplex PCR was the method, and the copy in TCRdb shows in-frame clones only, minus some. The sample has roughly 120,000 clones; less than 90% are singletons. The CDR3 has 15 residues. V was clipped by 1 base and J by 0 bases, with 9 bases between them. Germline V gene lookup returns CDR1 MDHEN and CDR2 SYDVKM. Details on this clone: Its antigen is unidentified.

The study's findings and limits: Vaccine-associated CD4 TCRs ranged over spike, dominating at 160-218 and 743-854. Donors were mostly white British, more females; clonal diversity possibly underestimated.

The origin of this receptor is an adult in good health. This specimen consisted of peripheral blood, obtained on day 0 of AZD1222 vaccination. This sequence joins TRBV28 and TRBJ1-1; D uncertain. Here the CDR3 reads CASSLLGTLNTEAFF. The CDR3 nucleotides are TGTGCCAGCAGTTTATTAGGAACCCTGAACACTGAAGCTTTCTTT.